The entry below gives a single T cell receptor beta chain sequence along with its context. This specimen comes from a study of blood T cell repertoires in COVID-19. Overall study: There were acute and convalescent COVID-19 samples, and they came from the United States, Italy and Spain. The cDNA or gDNA used as material had been derived from T cells, B-cell-depleted T cells, or PBMCs.

The data were produced by immunoSEQ multiplex PCR, yet TCRdb's version contains in-frame clones alone and is incomplete. The data hold hundreds of thousands of clones, with more than 80% observed a single time. Recovered participants had two consecutive negative NP/OP PCR tests, healthcare professional clearance, or symptom resolution. The CDR3 covers 18 residues. Germline V gene lookup returns CDR1 LGHDT and CDR2 YNNKEL (reference sequence). The J segment lost 0 bases and the V segment lost 5 bases, leaving 7 bases of the junction unmatched. Sequences were obtained from PBMCs or T cells enriched from blood (not recorded which). This TCR came from a man aged 18 to 35 who had recovered from COVID-19. The gene calls are TRBV3-1 (or the pseudogene TRBV3-2) and TRBJ2-3, with TRBD2 matching 14 bases. As DNA, the CDR3 is TGTGCCAGCAGCTCCAGACTAGCGGGGGGGACTAGCACAGATACGCAGTATTTT. Translation: CASSSRLAGGTSTDTQYF.